This T cell receptor beta chain derives from a study of CD8 T cells in Susac syndrome. J lost 4 bases, V lost 0 bases, and 10 bases had no gene match. This CDR3 spans 18 amino acids. Per the germline V gene, CDR1 is SGHDT and CDR2 is YYEEEE. About 0.5 to 1 ug RNA was reverse transcribed with random hexamers. Amplification of TCR beta CDR3 by immunoSEQ multiplex PCR spanned 54 Vbeta and 13 Jbeta. TCRdb analysed the immunoSEQ multiplex PCR reads with MiXCR anew, one entry per CDR3 protein. The sample contains 160,000 or so distinct CDR3 sequences, about 90% of which appear only once. TEMRA cells were FACS-enriched, with CD8+ and CD4+ T cells isolated negatively.

The sequencing input was CD4+ T cells from PBMCs. The chain recombines TRBV5-6 with TRBJ2-6; TRBD1 aligns across 7 bases. This clonotype was sampled from a human donor in good health. The CDR3 protein is CASSLEGGDVPGANVLTF. In DNA, the CDR3 is TGTGCCAGCAGCTTGGAAGGGGGCGATGTACCCGGGGCCAACGTCCTGACTTTC.